A single sample is the source of the 12 T cell receptor beta chains below, sequenced in a study of shared clonotypes between healthy human individuals. The assay was immunoSEQ multiplex PCR, and TCRdb's table has in-frame clones only and misses some. The table has hundreds of thousands of clones, around 96% seen once; the top ten hold 0.095% to 0.14%. The naive CD8 subset, CD45RO-negative cells positively selected for CCR7, excluded terminally differentiated effector memory CD45RA+ cells. Sequenced material: naive CD8+ T cells sorted from blood. These receptors came from a woman aged 30 to 39 in good health.

DNA of the CDR3: TGCAGCGTTGATGAAAGAAACTCCTACGAGCAGTACTTC. This translates into CSVDERNSYEQYF. This rearrangement joins TRBV29-1 to TRBJ2-7; D call uncertain. V shed 3 bases and J shed 0 bases, with 9 bases lying between them. The CDR3 sequence is 13 residues long. Germline V gene sequence: CDR1 SQVTM, CDR2 ANQGSEA.

The chain recombines TRBV7-6 with TRBJ1-5, with D uncertain. V was shortened by 4 bases and J by 4 bases, with 8 bases between the two germline ends. The germline gives CDR1 SGHVS, CDR2 FNYEAQ. CDR3 length: 13 amino acids. Here the CDR3 reads CASSSGYNQPQHF. The CDR3 DNA is TGTGCCAGCAGCTCAGGTTATAATCAGCCCCAGCATTTT.

The CDR3 is CASRVAGRVGYEQYF. Here the CDR3 DNA reads TGTGCCAGTAGGGTAGCGGGAAGGGTCGGCTACGAGCAGTACTTC. The rearrangement links TRBV19 to TRBJ2-7; 8 bases align to TRBD2. With 6 bases clipped from V and 3 bases from J, the junction kept 10 bases outside the gene matches. Germline V gives CDR1 LNHDA, CDR2 SQIVND (reference sequence). The CDR3 runs to 15 residues.

This clone was counted a single time. The CDR3 here is CASTVGYINYGYTF. The CDR3, as DNA: TGTGCCAGCACCGTAGGGTATATTAACTATGGCTACACCTTC. The rearrangement joins TRBV7-9 to TRBJ1-2; no clear D gene. V lost 7 bases and J lost 1, with 13 bases in between. The CDR3 length is 14 residues. From germline, CDR1 is SEHNR and CDR2 FQNEAQ (reference sequence). The whole variable domain, filled in from reference TRBV7-9 and TRBJ1-2, reads DTGVSQNPRHKITKRGQNVTFRCDPISEHNRLYWYRQTLGQGPEFLTYFQNEAQLEKSRLLSDRFSAERPKGSFSTLEIQRTEQGDSAMYLCASTVGYINYGYTFGSGTRLTVV.

This clone was picked up one time. CDR3 bases: TGTGCCACCAGCAGAGCCGGGACTAGCGGGAGTCGGACCGGGGAGCTGTTTTTT. Residues: CATSRAGTSGSRTGELFF. V and J are TRBV15 and TRBJ2-2; 14 bases match TRBD2. CDR3 length: 18 residues. With V trimmed by 1 base and J by 5 bases, 6 bases remained unmatched. Germline assignment: CDR1 LNHNV and CDR2 YYDKDF (reference sequence).

The rearrangement links TRBV27 to TRBJ2-7, with 11 bases identical to TRBD1. The CDR3 runs to 15 residues. Germline lookup yields CDR1 MNHEY and CDR2 SMNVEV (reference sequence). The junction had 5 bases not matched to a gene; V was cut back by 4 bases and J by 3 bases. DNA for the CDR3: TGTGCCAGCAGTTCACCAGGGACAGGGGGCTACGAGCAGTACTTC. This encodes CASSSPGTGGYEQYF.

This rearrangement joins TRBV27 to TRBJ2-7; the D is unclear. V dropped 3 bases and J dropped 0 bases, with 9 bases sitting between them. This CDR3 is 14 amino acids long. Germline V lookup: CDR1 MNHEY, CDR2 SMNVEV (reference sequence). The CDR3 DNA reads as TGTGCCAGCAGTTTCGGCCAGAACTCCTACGAGCAGTACTTC. The encoded protein is CASSFGQNSYEQYF.

The J gene is TRBJ2-7, the V gene TRBV6-6; 8 bases match TRBD1. Trimming removed 2 bases from V and 2 bases from J; junction bases left unmatched: 8. CDR1 is MNHNY and CDR2 is SVGAGI in the germline V gene (reference sequence). This CDR3 has 16 amino acids. The CDR3: CASSYLGTGSTYEQYF. CDR3 sequence (DNA): TGTGCCAGCAGTTACCTCGGGACAGGAAGTACCTACGAGCAGTACTTC.

This clone was counted once. The rearrangement uses TRBV19 and TRBJ1-5; TRBD1 aligns across 9 bases. This CDR3 region has 15 residues. The germline CDR1 and CDR2 sequences are LNHDA and SQIVND (reference sequence). J lost 5 bases, V lost 5 bases, and 7 bases had no gene match. As DNA, the CDR3 is TGTGCCAGTAGTCTCACAGGGGGCGGGTATCAGCCCCAGCATTTT. This codes for CASSLTGGGYQPQHF.

This sequence joins TRBV9 and TRBJ1-2, with 7 bases aligning to TRBD1. This CDR3 contains 15 residues. CDR1 and CDR2 from the germline V gene are SGDLS and YYNGEE. V shed 3 bases and J 6 bases; nucleotides not matched to a gene: 11. CDR3 in DNA: TGTGCCAGCAGCGGCCTAGCACAGGGGACGGATGGCTACACCTTC. Its translation is CASSGLAQGTDGYTF.

The chain couples TRBV7-9 to TRBJ1-1; tentative D call: TRBD1 (5 bases). CDR1 and CDR2 (germline): SEHNR, FQNEAQ (reference sequence). This CDR3 is built from 15 residues. V lost 5 bases to trimming and J lost 5 bases, with 18 bases between them. CDR3 sequence (DNA): TGTGCCAGCAGCCCATATAGTGGCAGGGCGACTGAAGCTTTCTTT. Its protein is CASSPYSGRATEAFF.

The chain links TRBV28 to TRBJ2-5; D may be TRBD1 (6 bases). The V and J ends lost 4 bases and 3 bases respectively, with 12 bases between them. The CDR3 has 14 residues. Looked up from germline, CDR1 is MDHEN and CDR2 is SYDVKM. CDR3 in amino acids: CASSWGHQKETQYF. DNA for the CDR3: TGTGCCAGCAGTTGGGGACACCAAAAAGAGACCCAGTACTTC.